This T cell receptor beta chain was recovered during a study of cytomegalovirus exposure and HLA in healthy donors. This clone was seen only a few times. Its antigen is not identified. Study findings and constraints: Associated with cytomegalovirus, according to the listing, were 150 to 200 TCR beta chains. Most TCR sequences showed up rarely, but some public TCRs showed up in many donors.

TCRdb's copy holds only in-frame clones and misses some; the assay was immunoSEQ multiplex PCR. The table records about 160,000 clones, 80% to 90% of them present only once. The donors formed part of the 120-subject validation cohort, distinct from the roughly 640-subject first cohort. The length of the CDR3 is 13 residues. Trimming removed 7 bases from V and 8 bases from J; junction bases left unmatched: 6. Per germline, CDR1 LNHDA and CDR2 SQIVND (reference sequence). This sequence joins TRBV19 and TRBJ2-1; 9 bases align to TRBD2. The TCR originated in a woman aged 18-29 years in good health and CMV-seronegative. The sample comprised PBMCs. CDR3 sequence reads: CASTSSGSYEQFF. CDR3 nucleotide sequence: TGTGCCAGTACGAGTAGCGGGAGCTATGAGCAGTTCTTC.